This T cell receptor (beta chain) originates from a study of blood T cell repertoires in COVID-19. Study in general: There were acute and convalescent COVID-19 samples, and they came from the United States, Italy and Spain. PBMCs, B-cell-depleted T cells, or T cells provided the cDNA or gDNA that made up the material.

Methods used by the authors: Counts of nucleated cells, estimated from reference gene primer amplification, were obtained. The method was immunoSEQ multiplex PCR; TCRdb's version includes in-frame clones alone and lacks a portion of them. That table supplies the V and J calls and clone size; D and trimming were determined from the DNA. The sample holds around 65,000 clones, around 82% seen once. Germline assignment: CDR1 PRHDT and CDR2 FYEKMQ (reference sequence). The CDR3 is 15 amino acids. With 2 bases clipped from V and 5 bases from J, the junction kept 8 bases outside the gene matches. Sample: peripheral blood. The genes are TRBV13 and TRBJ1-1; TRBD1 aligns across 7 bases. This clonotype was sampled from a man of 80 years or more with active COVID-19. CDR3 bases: TGTGCCAGCAGCTTAAGCTCAGGGGGTAAAACTGAAGCTTTCTTT. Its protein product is CASSLSSGGKTEAFF.